These 26 T cell receptor beta chains came from one sample sequenced in a study of cytomegalovirus exposure and HLA in healthy donors. Primers: 60 Vbeta forward and 13 Jbeta reverse. The method was immunoSEQ multiplex PCR; TCRdb's version includes in-frame clones alone and lacks a portion of them. The table includes about 160,000 clones, roughly four fifths detected once. The specimen sequenced was PBMCs. The receptor set was obtained from a girl aged 2 to 9 in good health and CMV-seropositive.

This chain connects TRBV9 to TRBJ1-2, with a tentative D call TRBD1 (5 bases). The CDR3 contains 15 residues. Germline assignment: CDR1 SGDLS and CDR2 YYNGEE. Trimming left V 4 bases short and J 6 bases short, with 19 bases between. The CDR3 loop reads CASSPLLGGKNGYTF. In nucleotides, the CDR3 is TGTGCCAGCAGCCCCCTCTTGGGGGGAAAAAATGGCTACACCTTC.

This clone was found a few times. The V and J genes are TRBV27 and TRBJ2-7; no clear D. The CDR3 is made up of 13 amino acids. Germline V gives CDR1 MNHEY, CDR2 SMNVEV (reference sequence). Trimming shortened V by 3 bases and J by 2 bases, and 8 bases separated the two germline ends. CDR3 nucleotide sequence: TGTGCCAGCAGTTTGTACAGTACCTACGAGCAGTACTTC. Protein product: CASSLYSTYEQYF.

The chain is built from TRBV30 and TRBJ2-1; tentatively, D is TRBD1 (6 bases). V gave up 5 bases and J gave up 7 bases, with 12 bases separating them. The germline V gene has CDR1 GTSNPN and CDR2 SVGIG (reference sequence). There are 12 residues in the CDR3. CDR3 in amino acids: CAWAGVRNEQFF. As DNA, the CDR3 is TGTGCCTGGGCAGGGGTTCGGAATGAGCAGTTCTTC.

The chain employs TRBV5-1 and TRBJ2-3; tentatively, D is TRBD1 (7 bases). V lost 0 bases and J lost 6, with 14 bases in between. The CDR3 has 15 residues. CDR1 is SGHRS and CDR2 is YFSETQ in the germline V gene. CDR3 amino acids: CASSLGTGAGDTQYF. The CDR3 DNA follows: TGCGCCAGCAGCTTGGGAACAGGGGCGGGGGATACGCAGTATTTT.

As DNA, the CDR3 is TGCGCCAGCAGTTCCGGGAAAGTAGACAATGAGCAGTTCTTC. The encoded protein is CASSSGKVDNEQFF. V usage is TRBV5-1 and J usage is TRBJ2-1; possible D gene TRBD2, 5 bases. This CDR3 has 14 amino acids. The germline gives CDR1 SGHRS, CDR2 YFSETQ. Trimming took 5 bases from V and 5 from J, leaving 14 bases between them.

This clone is a singleton in its sample. The genes are TRBV25-1 and TRBJ1-2; perhaps TRBD1 as D (6 bases). The CDR3 sequence is 14 residues long. The V gene's germline CDR1 is MGHDK and CDR2 SYGVNS. The germline V and J ends were trimmed by 4 bases and 8 bases, with 17 bases remaining between them. The DNA for the CDR3 is TGTGCCAGCAGTGGGTTCAGGGGATTGGAAGGCTACACCTTC. Its translation: CASSGFRGLEGYTF.

The chain couples TRBV30 to TRBJ1-1; a weak D match, TRBD1 (5 bases). The length of the CDR3 is 13 residues. Per the germline V gene, CDR1 is GTSNPN and CDR2 is SVGIG (reference sequence). Trimming removed 2 bases at V and 2 bases at J, with 9 bases between. The CDR3 spells CAWSRRGNTEAFF. In DNA, the CDR3 is TGTGCCTGGAGTCGGAGGGGAAACACTGAAGCTTTCTTT.

The J gene is TRBJ1-1, the V gene TRBV27; 10 bases align to TRBD1. The V gene end was trimmed by 7 bases and the J gene end by 5 bases; junction bases not matched to a gene: 4. CDR1 MNHEY and CDR2 SMNVEV come from the germline V gene (reference sequence). The length of the CDR3 is 13 residues. The CDR3 loop is CASIRTGGTEAFF. CDR3 in DNA: TGTGCCAGCATTCGGACAGGGGGAACTGAAGCTTTCTTT.

The chain couples TRBV29-1 to TRBJ1-2; 8 bases fit TRBD1. CDR1 is SQVTM, CDR2 ANQGSEA, per germline. Trimming at V came to 6 bases and at J to 5 bases, leaving 20 bases not matched to a gene. The CDR3 spans 17 residues. CDR3 nucleotide sequence: TGCAGCGTCCAACACCGGACAGGGCCTCCCCTTATTTATGGCTACACCTTC. It is translated as CSVQHRTGPPLIYGYTF.

The chain uses TRBV6-5 and TRBJ1-5; TRBD1 matches 11 bases. Trimming took 0 bases from V and 5 from J; bases not matched to a gene: 0. Germline V CDR1 and CDR2: MNHEY, SVGAGI. The CDR3 has 15 residues. CDR3 sequence (DNA): TGTGCCAGCAGTTACTCGGGACAGGGGGATCAGCCCCAGCATTTT. Residues: CASSYSGQGDQPQHF.

V is TRBV5-4 and J is TRBJ1-1, with D perhaps matching TRBD1 (6 bases). The germline gives CDR1 SGHNT, CDR2 YYREEE (reference sequence). This CDR3 is 15 amino acids long. Trimming removed 0 bases at V and 5 bases at J, with 14 bases between. The CDR3 region is CASSLGGQRGTEAFF. The CDR3 DNA follows: TGTGCCAGCAGCTTGGGGGGGCAGAGGGGGACTGAAGCTTTCTTT.

The rearrangement uses TRBV4-1 and TRBJ2-1, with no clear D. Per germline, CDR1 MGHRA and CDR2 YSYEKL. CDR3 length: 13 residues. The germline V and J ends were trimmed by 6 bases and 4 bases, with 10 bases remaining between them. As DNA, the CDR3 is TGCGCCAGCAGGAGAGGAGATTACAATGAGCAGTTCTTC. Its protein is CASRRGDYNEQFF.

The chain recombines TRBV30 with TRBJ1-4; maybe TRBD1 (6 bases). V dropped 1 base and J dropped 5 bases, with 11 bases sitting between them. The CDR3 is made up of 14 amino acids. Germline CDR1 GTSNPN, CDR2 SVGIG (reference sequence). Written as DNA, the CDR3 is TGTGCCTGGAGTGAGGGGGGGCTCAATGAAAAACTGTTTTTT. Translating it yields CAWSEGGLNEKLFF.

The CDR3 sequence: CASIPRGNSDYGYTF. The CDR3 coding sequence is TGTGCCAGTATTCCGAGGGGGAATTCCGACTATGGCTACACCTTC. The chain couples TRBV19 to TRBJ1-2; D perhaps matches TRBD1 (6 bases). Trimming took 7 bases from V and 3 from J, leaving 18 bases between them. This CDR3 contains 15 residues. Germline CDR1 reads LNHDA; CDR2 reads SQIVND (reference sequence).

The V call is TRBV7-3, the J call TRBJ2-3, with TRBD1 as a possible D gene (6 bases). CDR1 and CDR2 from the germline V gene are SGHTA and FQGTGA. Between the trimmed V and J ends, which lost 0 bases and 4 bases, there was a span of 8 bases. The CDR3 covers 14 residues. The chain's CDR3 is CASSLTRGADTQYF. The CDR3, as DNA: TGTGCCAGCAGCTTAACCAGGGGCGCAGATACGCAGTATTTT.

The chain has TRBV6-5 and TRBJ1-2; 8 bases align to TRBD1. Germline values: CDR1 MNHEY, CDR2 SVGAGI. This CDR3 has 16 residues. After removal of 1 base from V and 0 bases from J, the junction contained 4 bases not matched to a gene. The DNA of the CDR3 is TGTGCCAGCAGTTACTGGGGACAGGAGACTAACTATGGCTACACCTTC. This gives the protein CASSYWGQETNYGYTF.

The rearrangement joins TRBV2 to TRBJ2-5; 11 bases are shared with TRBD2. Germline CDR1 SNHLY, CDR2 FYNNEI. V dropped 2 bases and J dropped 2; count of bases not matched to a gene: 4. The CDR3 contains 16 residues. The CDR3 DNA follows: TGTGCCAGCAGTGAACTAGCGGGAGGTCTGCAAGAGACCCAGTACTTC. It yields the protein CASSELAGGLQETQYF. The full variable domain, completed using reference TRBV2 and TRBJ2-5, is EPEVTQTPSHQVTQMGQEVILRCVPISNHLYFYWYRQILGQKVEFLVSFYNNEISEKSEIFDDQFSVERPDGSNFTLKIRSTKLEDSAMYFCASSELAGGLQETQYFGPGTRLLVL.

DNA of the CDR3: TGTGCCAGCAGTGAAGCCGGACTAGCGGGAGTTAGCTCCTACGAGCAGTACTTC. It encodes CASSEAGLAGVSSYEQYF. The chain uses TRBV6-1 and TRBJ2-7; the match to TRBD2 covers 13 bases. V trimming: 0 bases; J trimming: 0 bases; junction bases outside the gene matches: 5. The germline gives CDR1 MNHNS, CDR2 SASEGT. The CDR3 contains 18 residues.

This rearrangement joins TRBV7-2 to TRBJ2-7, with 7 bases that match TRBD1. This CDR3 comprises 13 residues. V shed 3 bases and J 3 bases; nucleotides not matched to a gene: 2. Germline V gives CDR1 SGHTA, CDR2 FQGNSA. CDR3 protein: CASSFGQVYEQYF. CDR3 bases: TGTGCCAGCAGCTTTGGACAGGTCTACGAGCAGTACTTC.

V usage is TRBV7-9 and J usage is TRBJ1-1, with 8 bases that match TRBD1. V lost 5 bases and J lost 1; bases outside the gene matches: 6. Germline CDR1 and CDR2: SEHNR and FQNEAQ (reference sequence). This CDR3 spans 15 amino acids. CDR3 DNA sequence: TGTGCCAGCAGCCCACGGACAGGGAGGAACACTGAAGCTTTCTTT. This codes for CASSPRTGRNTEAFF.

The chain has TRBV18 and TRBJ1-3; D remains ambiguous. This CDR3 region has 15 residues. Between the trimmed V and J ends, which lost 1 base and 4 bases, there was a span of 11 bases. Germline V gene sequence: CDR1 KGHSH, CDR2 LQKENI. CDR3 nucleotide sequence: TGTGCCAGCTCACCACTCCCGCAGGCCGGAAACACCATATATTTT. It encodes CASSPLPQAGNTIYF. Variable domain in full (rest from reference TRBV18 and TRBJ1-3): NAGVMQNPRHLVRRRGQEARLRCSPMKGHSHVYWYRQLPEEGLKFMVYLQKENIIDESGMPKERFSAEFPKEGPSILRIQQVVRGDSAAYFCASSPLPQAGNTIYFGEGSWLTVV.

This chain joins TRBV7-9 and TRBJ2-7; maybe TRBD2 (6 bases). Germline loops: CDR1 SEHNR, CDR2 FQNEAQ (reference sequence). CDR3 size: 14 residues. V was pared by 3 bases and J by 2 bases, with 11 bases between. As DNA, the CDR3 is TGTGCCAGCAGCTTCTCGCGGGACCCCTACGAGCAGTACTTC. The encoded protein is CASSFSRDPYEQYF.

The chain employs TRBV5-6 and TRBJ2-7; 8 nucleotides match TRBD2. CDR1 and CDR2 (germline): SGHDT, YYEEEE. The CDR3 consists of 15 residues. Trimming took 4 bases from V and 2 from J; bases not matched to a gene: 8. CDR3: CASSTRLAGPYEQYF. As DNA, the CDR3 is TGTGCCAGCAGCACCCGCCTAGCGGGTCCCTACGAGCAGTACTTC.

The chain employs TRBV29-1 and TRBJ2-6; 15 positions agree with TRBD2. The CDR3 loop spans 18 amino acids. The junction had 10 bases not matched to a gene; V was cut back by 7 bases and J by 3 bases. Germline lookup yields CDR1 SQVTM and CDR2 ANQGSEA. This CDR3 is CSALGGLAGGVGANVLTF. For the CDR3, the DNA is TGCAGCGCCCTGGGTGGACTAGCGGGAGGGGTTGGGGCCAACGTCCTGACTTTC.

This chain connects TRBV19 to TRBJ2-4; 8 bases are shared with TRBD1. Germline CDR1 LNHDA, CDR2 SQIVND (reference sequence). The CDR3 is 15 residues long. V lost 0 bases and J lost 6; bases outside the gene matches: 4. The CDR3 region has the DNA TGTGCCAGTAGTATAGACAGGGGGCCAGGAAACATTCAGTACTTC. Translating it yields CASSIDRGPGNIQYF. Full variable domain (outside the CDR3, taken from reference TRBV19 and TRBJ2-4): DGGITQSPKYLFRKEGQNVTLSCEQNLNHDAMYWYRQDPGQGLRLIYYSQIVNDFQKGDIAEGYSVSREKKESFPLTVTSAQKNPTAFYLCASSIDRGPGNIQYFGAGTRLSVL.

The J gene is TRBJ2-1, the V gene TRBV28; D perhaps matches TRBD1 (5 bases). The V gene lost 4 bases and the J gene lost 12 bases, with 13 bases spanning the gap. The germline CDR1 and CDR2 sequences are MDHEN and SYDVKM. The CDR3 extends over 12 amino acids. This CDR3 is CASSSGPPWQFF. As DNA, the CDR3 is TGTGCCAGCAGTTCAGGGCCCCCTTGGCAGTTCTTC.